This T cell receptor (beta chain) was documented in a study of blood T cell repertoires in COVID-19. Only in-frame clones appear in the TCRdb table, and some are missing; sequencing was by immunoSEQ multiplex PCR. Counted here are about 83,000 clones, around 84% occurring once; the ten biggest clones make up about 7.8%. Sequencing input: peripheral blood. The TCR originated in a man older than 75 with active or convalescent COVID-19.

As DNA, the CDR3 is TGTGCCAGCTCACCACTCTGGCTGGGGCGGGGCACTGAAGCTTTCTTT. It is translated as CASSPLWLGRGTEAFF. V usage is TRBV18 and J usage is TRBJ1-1; D possibly corresponds to TRBD1 (5 bases). The germline V and J ends were trimmed by 1 base and 4 bases, with 16 bases remaining between them. CDR1 and CDR2 (germline): KGHSH, LQKENI. This CDR3 has 16 residues.